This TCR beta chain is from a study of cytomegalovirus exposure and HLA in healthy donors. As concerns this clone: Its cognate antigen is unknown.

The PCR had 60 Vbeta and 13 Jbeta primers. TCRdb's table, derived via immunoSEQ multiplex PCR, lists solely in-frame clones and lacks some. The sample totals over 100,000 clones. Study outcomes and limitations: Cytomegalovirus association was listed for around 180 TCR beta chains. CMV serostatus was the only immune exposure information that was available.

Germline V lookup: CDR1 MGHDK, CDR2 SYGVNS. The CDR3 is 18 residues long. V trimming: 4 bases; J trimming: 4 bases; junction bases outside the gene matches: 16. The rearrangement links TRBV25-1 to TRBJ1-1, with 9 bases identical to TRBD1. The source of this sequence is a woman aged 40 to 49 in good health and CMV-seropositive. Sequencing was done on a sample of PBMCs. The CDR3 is CASSGSSGTGILSTEAFF. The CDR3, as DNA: TGTGCCAGCAGTGGAAGCTCCGGGACAGGGATACTATCCACTGAAGCTTTCTTT.